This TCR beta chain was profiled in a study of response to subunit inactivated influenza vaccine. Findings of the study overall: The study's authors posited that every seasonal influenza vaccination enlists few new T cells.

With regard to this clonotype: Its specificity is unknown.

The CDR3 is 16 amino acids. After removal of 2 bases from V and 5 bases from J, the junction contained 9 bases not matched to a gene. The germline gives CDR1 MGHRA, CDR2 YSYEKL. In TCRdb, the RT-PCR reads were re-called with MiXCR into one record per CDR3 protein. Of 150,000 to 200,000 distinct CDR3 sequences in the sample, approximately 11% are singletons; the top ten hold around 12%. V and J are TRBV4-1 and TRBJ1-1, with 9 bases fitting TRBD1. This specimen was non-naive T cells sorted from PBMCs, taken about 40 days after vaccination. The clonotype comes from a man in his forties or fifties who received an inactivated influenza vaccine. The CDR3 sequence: CASSQPTGTGMTEAFF. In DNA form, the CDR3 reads TGCGCCAGCAGCCAACCGACCGGGACAGGGATGACTGAAGCTTTCTTT.